One sample yielded the 20 T cell receptor beta chains listed below, sequenced in a study of cytomegalovirus exposure and HLA in healthy donors. With 60 Vbeta and 13 Jbeta primers, the PCR was carried out. The data were produced by immunoSEQ multiplex PCR, yet TCRdb's version contains in-frame clones alone and is incomplete. The table lists more than 60,000 clones, approximately 80% of them singletons. Sequenced: PBMCs. These receptors were collected from a man aged 18 to 29 in good health and CMV-seronegative.

This clone was observed a handful of times. The chain links TRBV7-6 to TRBJ2-5, with 12 bases fitting TRBD2. Germline loops: CDR1 SGHVS, CDR2 FNYEAQ. Trimming took 4 bases from V and 3 from J; bases not matched to a gene: 6. The CDR3 extends over 16 amino acids. The CDR3, as DNA: TGTGCCAGCAGCTCTGACGGACTAGCGGGGAAAGAGACCCAGTACTTC. Its protein is CASSSDGLAGKETQYF.

The chain carries TRBV6-4 and TRBJ2-3; D remains ambiguous. V dropped 4 bases and J dropped 1 base, with 12 bases sitting between them. Germline-derived CDR1 and CDR2 are MRHNA and SNTAGT. This CDR3 is 15 amino acids long. CDR3 amino acids: CASSVDGWGTDTQYF. CDR3 nucleotide sequence: TGTGCCAGCAGTGTCGACGGGTGGGGCACAGATACGCAGTATTTT.

The chain has TRBV13 and TRBJ2-2; D is unresolved. This CDR3 is built from 18 residues. The V and J ends lost 2 bases and 1 base respectively, with 17 bases between them. CDR1 is PRHDT, CDR2 FYEKMQ, per germline (reference sequence). The CDR3 DNA reads TGTGCCAGCAGCTTAACTTATGGGCAGGTCGTGAACACCGGGGAGCTGTTTTTT. Amino acid sequence: CASSLTYGQVVNTGELFF. Drawing the rest from reference TRBV13 and TRBJ2-2, the complete variable domain is AAGVIQSPRHLIKEKRETATLKCYPIPRHDTVYWYQQGPGQDPQFLISFYEKMQSDKGSIPDRFSAQQFSDYHSELNMSSLELGDSALYFCASSLTYGQVVNTGELFFGEGSRLTVL.

The chain carries TRBV6-1 and TRBJ1-2; TRBD1 agrees at 7 bases. With V trimmed by 4 bases and J by 6 bases, 8 bases remained unmatched. The CDR3 has 14 residues. CDR1 is MNHNS and CDR2 is SASEGT in the germline V gene. The CDR3 region has the DNA TGTGCCAGCAGTGCGACAGGGACTGAGGATGGCTACACCTTC. It specifies CASSATGTEDGYTF.

This clone was detected only a few times. The chain links TRBV27 to TRBJ2-7, with TRBD2 as a possible D gene (5 bases). Germline-derived CDR1 and CDR2 are MNHEY and SMNVEV (reference sequence). V dropped 5 bases and J dropped 7 bases, with 24 bases sitting between them. The CDR3 is 16 residues long. CDR3 region: CASSPFAGPLPSEQYF. The CDR3 coding sequence is TGTGCCAGCAGTCCCTTCGCGGGCCCCTTGCCTAGTGAGCAGTACTTC.

In this sample, this clone turned up a few times. The chain recombines TRBV9 with TRBJ1-1; 8 bases are shared with TRBD1. The CDR3 spans 16 residues. The germline V gene has CDR1 SGDLS and CDR2 YYNGEE. V was pared by 4 bases and J by 1 base, with 9 bases of the junction left unmatched. The CDR3 here is CASSSTGGATNTEAFF. DNA of the CDR3: TGTGCCAGCAGCTCCACAGGGGGGGCAACGAACACTGAAGCTTTCTTT.

V usage is TRBV6-6 and J usage is TRBJ2-5, with D unclear. The CDR3 extends over 11 amino acids. V dropped 6 bases and J dropped 4 bases, with 6 bases sitting between them. CDR1 and CDR2 from the germline V gene are MNHNY and SVGAGI (reference sequence). This chain's CDR3 is CASSDRETQYF. CDR3 DNA sequence: TGTGCCAGCAGCGATAGAGAGACCCAGTACTTC.

This clone was seen a few times. The chain employs TRBV5-1 and TRBJ1-1; 7 bases agree with TRBD1. The CDR3 length is 14 residues. In germline, CDR1 is SGHRS, CDR2 YFSETQ. With 3 bases clipped from V and 2 bases from J, the junction kept 4 bases outside the gene matches. CDR3 DNA: TGCGCCAGCAGCTGGGGACAGCCTAACACTGAAGCTTTCTTT. It is translated as CASSWGQPNTEAFF.

The chain joins TRBV11-2 to TRBJ2-2, with 7 bases that match TRBD1. V shed 5 bases and J 1 base; nucleotides not matched to a gene: 4. Germline CDR1 is SGHAT and CDR2 is FQNNGV. This CDR3 has 15 amino acids. The CDR3, as DNA: TGTGCCAGCAGCAAGGGACAGTTGAACACCGGGGAGCTGTTTTTT. Amino acid sequence: CASSKGQLNTGELFF.

The rearrangement uses TRBV7-6 and TRBJ1-2, with D perhaps TRBD1 (5 bases). The V and J ends lost 5 bases and 4 bases respectively, with 11 bases between them. The CDR3 has 13 residues. CDR1 and CDR2 from the germline V gene are SGHVS and FNYEAQ. The CDR3 protein is CASSPPTAYGYTF. CDR3 bases: TGTGCCAGCAGCCCGCCGACAGCCTATGGCTACACCTTC.

The V and J genes are TRBV30 and TRBJ1-3; no clear D. V lost 8 bases and J lost 1, with 12 bases in between. The germline gives CDR1 GTSNPN, CDR2 SVGIG (reference sequence). The CDR3 covers 13 residues. Here the CDR3 DNA reads TGTGCCAATCCCGGGATATCTGGAAACACCATATATTTT. It encodes CANPGISGNTIYF.

The chain employs TRBV7-3 and TRBJ1-1; weak D call: TRBD1 (6 bases). Deletions cut 5 bases from V and 2 bases from J, with 12 bases between. CDR3 length: 14 amino acids. Germline loops: CDR1 SGHTA, CDR2 FQGTGA. The DNA for the CDR3 is TGTGCCAGCAGCCTCGACAGGATCAACACTGAAGCTTTCTTT. It translates to CASSLDRINTEAFF.

The CDR3 sequence: CASGPGGLREKLFF. The CDR3 DNA sequence: TGTGCCAGCGGCCCGGGGGGGTTAAGGGAAAAACTGTTTTTT. The chain is built from TRBV28 and TRBJ1-4; possible D gene TRBD1, 5 bases. V was clipped by 8 bases and J by 8 bases, with 18 bases between them. Germline V gene sequence: CDR1 MDHEN, CDR2 SYDVKM. The CDR3 spans 14 residues.

This chain uses TRBV11-2 with TRBJ2-1; TRBD1 matches 9 bases. The CDR3 runs 16 residues. CDR1 and CDR2 (germline): SGHAT, FQNNGV. The trim removed 3 bases at V and 2 bases at J, leaving 5 bases unmatched. The CDR3 here is CASSFRDRVPYNEQFF. The CDR3 bases are TGTGCCAGCAGCTTTAGGGACAGGGTACCCTACAATGAGCAGTTCTTC. The full variable domain, completed using reference TRBV11-2 and TRBJ2-1, is EAGVAQSPRYKIIEKRQSVAFWCNPISGHATLYWYQQILGQGPKLLIQFQNNGVVDDSQLPKDRFSAERLKGVDSTLKIQPAKLEDSAVYLCASSFRDRVPYNEQFFGPGTRLTVL.

The chain links TRBV7-2 to TRBJ2-4; 8 bases match TRBD2. Trimming at V came to 4 bases and at J to 8 bases, leaving 7 bases not matched to a gene. The germline gives CDR1 SGHTA, CDR2 FQGNSA. This CDR3 has 14 residues. The CDR3 is CASSSGLAGDIQYF. CDR3 sequence (DNA): TGTGCCAGCAGCTCCGGACTAGCTGGGGACATTCAGTACTTC.

The chain combines TRBV5-1 with TRBJ2-1; TRBD2 is a possible D gene (5 bases). With 2 bases removed from V and 6 bases from J, the gap between germline ends came to 9 bases. Germline loops: CDR1 SGHRS, CDR2 YFSETQ. This CDR3 has 13 residues. CDR3 residues: CASSFGVSNEQFF. The CDR3 coding sequence is TGCGCCAGCAGCTTCGGGGTTAGCAATGAGCAGTTCTTC.

The chain recombines TRBV5-1 with TRBJ2-5; D ambiguous. The tail of the sequence fits TRBJ2-7 better, so the J call may be wrong. Germline-derived CDR1 and CDR2 are SGHRS and YFSETQ. The CDR3 is made up of 14 amino acids. The CDR3 DNA is TGCGCCATCAAGAAATTATCAATCACCTACGAGCAGTACTTC. This gives the protein CAIKKLSITYEQYF.

The CDR3 DNA reads TGTGCCAGCAGTTTGGGACACTCCTACGAGCAGTACGTC. It specifies CASSLGHSYEQYV. This chain joins TRBV27 and TRBJ2-7; weak D call: TRBD1 (6 bases). CDR1 is MNHEY, CDR2 SMNVEV, per germline (reference sequence). The CDR3 has 13 amino acids. V dropped 3 bases and J dropped 0 bases, with 6 bases sitting between them.

CDR3 coding DNA: TGCGCCAGCAGCTTGGAGAGACAGACCTACAATGAGCAGTTCTTC. Translating gives CASSLERQTYNEQFF. The chain uses TRBV5-1 and TRBJ2-1, with a possible D match to TRBD1 (5 bases). V lost 0 bases and J lost 2, with 9 bases in between. Germline CDR1 reads SGHRS; CDR2 reads YFSETQ. There are 15 residues in the CDR3.

The chain has TRBV6-5 and TRBJ1-4, with 8 positions matching TRBD1. The ends lost 6 bases at V and 17 bases at J; junction bases unmatched: 8. Germline-derived CDR1 and CDR2 are MNHEY and SVGAGI. The CDR3 has 11 residues. In DNA, the CDR3 is TGTGCCAGCAGCCCCCGGGACAGGTTATTTTTT. This encodes CASSPRDRLFF.